This entry lists 16 T cell receptor beta chains sequenced from one sample in a study of response to subunit inactivated influenza vaccine. TCRdb ran MiXCR on the RT-PCR reads and lists one entry per CDR3 protein. The repertoire includes around 490,000 distinct CDR3 sequences, about 8% of them detected once, and 13% sits in the top ten. The sample in question was PBMCs from blood, obtained around 25 months after vaccination. The receptor set was obtained from a man aged 50-75 years who received an inactivated influenza vaccine.

The table lists this clonotype with a few counts. V usage is TRBV29-1 and J usage is TRBJ2-1, with D perhaps TRBD1 or TRBD2 (5 bases each). CDR3 length equals 14 residues. CDR1 is SQVTM, CDR2 ANQGSEA, per germline. With 3 bases removed from V and 7 bases from J, the gap between germline ends came to 16 bases. CDR3 region: CSVEDQGRLNEQFF. CDR3 coding DNA: TGCAGCGTTGAGGACCAGGGACGCTTAAATGAGCAGTTCTTC.

This chain uses TRBV6-2 or TRBV6-3 with TRBJ1-1; 7 nucleotides match TRBD1. The CDR3 length is 15 residues. V shed 2 bases, J shed 1 base, and the junction held 4 bases outside the gene matches. Looked up from germline, CDR1 is MNHEY and CDR2 is SVGEGT. CDR3 loop: CASSYGRTGNTEAFF. DNA of the CDR3: TGTGCCAGCAGTTACGGCAGGACAGGGAACACTGAAGCTTTCTTT.

This clonotype was observed a handful of times. J is TRBJ2-5 and V is TRBV27; 11 nucleotides agree with TRBD2. Trimming removed 11 bases from V and 5 bases from J; junction bases left unmatched: 10. The CDR3 extends over 14 amino acids. In germline, CDR1 is MNHEY, CDR2 SMNVEV (reference sequence). DNA of the CDR3: TGTGCCTCGCGACTAGCGGGAATGCTCGAGACCCAGTACTTC. It yields the protein CASRLAGMLETQYF.

This chain joins TRBV6-2 or TRBV6-3 and TRBJ2-3; D possibly corresponds to TRBD1 (6 bases). This CDR3 has 14 amino acids. Germline CDR1 is MNHEY and CDR2 is SVGEGT. Deletions cut 1 base from V and 3 bases from J, with 8 bases between. This chain's CDR3 is CASSYYRETDTQYF. The CDR3 DNA reads TGTGCCAGCAGTTACTACAGGGAGACAGATACGCAGTATTTT.

The chain has TRBV6-2 or TRBV6-3 and TRBJ2-7; the D gene is possibly TRBD1 (5 bases). The CDR3 is made up of 15 amino acids. V gave up 6 bases and J gave up 0 bases, with 15 bases separating them. Germline V gene sequence: CDR1 MNHEY, CDR2 SVGEGT. The CDR3 nucleotides are TGTGCCAGCAGGGACATCTCTAAGGGCTCCTACGAGCAGTACTTC. This encodes CASRDISKGSYEQYF.

A few counts support this clonotype. V usage is TRBV7-3 and J usage is TRBJ1-1; D not resolved. The germline V and J ends were trimmed by 2 bases and 5 bases, with 12 bases remaining between them. This CDR3 is built from 14 residues. Germline loops: CDR1 SGHTA, CDR2 FQGTGA. The CDR3 nucleotides are TGTGCCAGCAGCTTATCCTCCTCGGGAACTGAAGCTTTCTTT. This sequence encodes CASSLSSSGTEAFF.

This clonotype was picked up many times. The V gene is TRBV5-1, the J gene TRBJ1-1; 9 bases are a match to TRBD1. The CDR3 is 15 amino acids. V shed 2 bases and J 5 bases; nucleotides not matched to a gene: 7. Germline CDR1 SGHRS, CDR2 YFSETQ. CDR3 sequence reads: CASSFPTGGSTEAFF. The CDR3 DNA reads as TGCGCCAGCAGCTTCCCGACAGGGGGAAGTACTGAAGCTTTCTTT.

The chain recombines TRBV12-3 or TRBV12-4 with TRBJ1-5; no reliable D call. V was trimmed by 3 bases and J by 5 bases, leaving 5 bases between them. CDR3 length: 12 residues. This CDR3 reads CASSFLDQPQHF. DNA for the CDR3: TGTGCCAGCAGTTTCCTCGATCAGCCCCAGCATTTT.

This clonotype was detected only a few times. This chain links TRBV5-5 with TRBJ2-1; 8 nucleotides line up with TRBD2. CDR1 and CDR2 from the germline V gene are SGHKS and YYEKEE (reference sequence). The CDR3 extends over 14 amino acids. V dropped 2 bases and J dropped 5; count of bases not matched to a gene: 3. For the CDR3, the DNA is TGTGCCAGCAGCTTAACTAGCGGAGACAATGAGCAGTTCTTC. This gives the protein CASSLTSGDNEQFF.

This clonotype was recorded many times. The chain recombines TRBV19 with TRBJ2-4; D is possibly TRBD1 (6 bases). This CDR3 spans 16 amino acids. Trimming removed 0 bases from V and 3 bases from J, with 12 bases in between. Germline V gene sequence: CDR1 LNHDA, CDR2 SQIVND (reference sequence). The DNA for the CDR3 is TGTGCCAGTAGTATAGAACAGGGAAGCGTCAAAAACATTCAGTACTTC. This sequence encodes CASSIEQGSVKNIQYF.

This clonotype was detected ten times or more. The chain has TRBV24-1 and TRBJ2-5, with no clear D. Germline loops: CDR1 KGHDR, CDR2 SFDVKD. The CDR3 covers 14 residues. Trimming left V 5 bases short and J 3 bases short, with 12 bases between. Here the CDR3 reads CATSGLAAEETQYF. The CDR3, as DNA: TGTGCCACCAGTGGATTGGCAGCCGAAGAGACCCAGTACTTC.

The table lists this clonotype with many counts. V gene TRBV29-1 combines with J gene TRBJ2-3; D is unresolved. CDR1 and CDR2 (germline): SQVTM, ANQGSEA. This CDR3 is 13 amino acids long. Trimming stripped 6 bases from V and 2 bases from J, with 12 bases between. Here the CDR3 DNA reads TGCAGCGTCCCCGGACGGCTCACAGATACGCAGTATTTT. It encodes CSVPGRLTDTQYF.

The chain links TRBV5-1 to TRBJ1-1; D gene ambiguous. V was trimmed by 2 bases and J by 0 bases, leaving 11 bases between them. Germline V lookup: CDR1 SGHRS, CDR2 YFSETQ. The CDR3 is 15 residues long. CDR3 region: CASSLWSGMNTEAFF. CDR3 DNA: TGCGCCAGCAGCTTATGGTCGGGCATGAACACTGAAGCTTTCTTT.

This chain connects TRBV5-1 to TRBJ2-7, with D hard to call. From germline, CDR1 is SGHRS and CDR2 YFSETQ. The ends were cut back, 1 base at V and 2 bases at J, with 13 bases in the middle. This CDR3 has 15 residues. The CDR3 DNA sequence: TGCGCCAGCAGCTTGAAAACCAGCGATCCCTACGAGCAGTACTTC. Encoded protein: CASSLKTSDPYEQYF.

V gene TRBV19 combines with J gene TRBJ1-5; D unresolved. V dropped 6 bases and J dropped 3 bases, with 6 bases sitting between them. The CDR3 consists of 12 residues. Germline CDR1 LNHDA, CDR2 SQIVND (reference sequence). In nucleotides, the CDR3 is TGTGCCAGTAGGCACTACAATCAGCCCCAGCATTTT. Amino acids: CASRHYNQPQHF.

In this sample, this clonotype turned up a few times. The chain is built from TRBV10-3 and TRBJ2-1, with D hard to call. The CDR3 is made up of 12 amino acids. Germline CDR1 ENHRY, CDR2 SYGVKD. Deletions cut 4 bases from V and 7 bases from J, with 8 bases between. This CDR3 reads CAISGQANEQFF. The DNA for the CDR3 is TGTGCCATCAGTGGCCAGGCTAATGAGCAGTTCTTC.